What follows is one TCR beta chain and its context. What it recognizes is unknown. Sequencing used immunoSEQ multiplex PCR; TCRdb keeps in-frame clones, though not all of them. Of over 20,000 clones in the sample, nearly 99% were seen once. These data originate in a study of T cells after posttransplantation cyclophosphamide. Findings and caveats of the study: Recipient CMV seropositivity and CMV reactivation strongly tracked TRB clonality. Later post-transplant blood repertoires were often dominated by donor CD8+ memory clones. Skin or GI-infiltrating T cells shared few TRB sequences with blood.

Germline lookup yields CDR1 GTSNPN and CDR2 SVGIG (reference sequence). Deletions cut 3 bases from V and 5 bases from J, with 13 bases between. The CDR3 covers 13 residues. The clonotype was recovered from a man aged 40-49 years in good health, CMV-negative, and a related stem cell transplant donor. This chain joins TRBV30 and TRBJ1-2; D unclear. Source material: naive CD8+ T cells sorted from PBMCs. The CDR3 is CAWSPGRSYGYTF. CDR3 bases: TGTGCCTGGAGCCCTGGGCGTAGTTATGGCTACACCTTC.